This T cell receptor (beta chain) was found in a study of T cell responses to AZD1222 COVID-19 vaccine. The V gene end was trimmed by 4 bases and the J gene end by 3 bases; junction bases not matched to a gene: 4. Per germline, CDR1 SGHTA and CDR2 FQGNSA. There are 15 residues in the CDR3. Measured with immunoSEQ multiplex PCR; TCRdb has only the in-frame clones, and not every one. The sample holds 95,000 to 130,000 clones, 80% to 90% seen once. Sequencing was performed on peripheral blood, taken on day 0 of MenACWY control vaccination. The clonotype comes from an adult in good health. The J gene is TRBJ2-2, the V gene TRBV7-2; 8 bases align to TRBD2. The CDR3 loop is CASSSGGQYTGELFF. The CDR3 DNA follows: TGTGCCAGCAGCTCGGGGGGGCAGTACACCGGGGAGCTGTTTTTT.